The 20 T cell receptor beta chains below all came from one sample that was sequenced in a study of T cell changes during pregnancy in multiple sclerosis. Only in-frame clones appear in the TCRdb table, and some are missing; sequencing was by immunoSEQ multiplex PCR. Of 90,000 or so clones in the sample, around 93% were seen once. The sample consisted of peripheral blood, taken before pregnancy. The receptors were sampled from a female donor with multiple sclerosis, enrolled in a pregnancy study.

The chain links TRBV25-1 to TRBJ2-1; D possibly corresponds to TRBD1 (6 bases). V dropped 4 bases and J dropped 7 bases, with 14 bases sitting between them. CDR1 is MGHDK, CDR2 SYGVNS, per germline. The CDR3 has 14 amino acids. CDR3 sequence: CASSGGHEVNEQFF. The CDR3 DNA reads TGTGCCAGCAGTGGGGGACATGAGGTGAATGAGCAGTTCTTC.

The gene calls are TRBV6-1 and TRBJ2-5; 12 nucleotides agree with TRBD2. V shed 2 bases and J 5 bases; nucleotides not matched to a gene: 6. The CDR3 covers 16 residues. Germline V gene lookup returns CDR1 MNHNS and CDR2 SASEGT. CDR3 in DNA: TGTGCCAGCAGTGAACTAGCGGGAGGGCCACAGGAGACCCAGTACTTC. Its translation: CASSELAGGPQETQYF.

The chain combines TRBV18 with TRBJ1-2, with 7 bases fitting TRBD1. J gave up 4 bases and V 1 base, and 3 bases lay outside the gene matches. CDR3 length: 14 residues. Looked up from germline, CDR1 is KGHSH and CDR2 is LQKENI. CDR3 protein: CASSPQTGAYGYTF. DNA for the CDR3: TGTGCCAGCTCACCACAAACAGGGGCCTATGGCTACACCTTC.

This clone was detected only a few times. Relative to the germline gene, one junction end is altered; a read error may explain this. In DNA form, the CDR3 reads TGTGCCAGCAGTGGACAGGGGTTCTACGATCAGTACTTC. Translating it yields CASSGQGFYDQYF. The rearrangement uses TRBV2 and TRBJ2-7; 8 bases match TRBD1. Germline CDR1 is SNHLY and CDR2 is FYNNEI. The CDR3 is 13 amino acids.

The chain combines TRBV18 with TRBJ2-7; TRBD2 agrees at 8 bases. Per germline, CDR1 KGHSH and CDR2 LQKENI. The CDR3 spans 14 residues. V gave up 0 bases and J gave up 2 bases; unmatched junction bases: 0. The CDR3 DNA is TGTGCCAGCTCACCACCGGGACTAGCCTACGAGCAGTACTTC. Amino acid sequence: CASSPPGLAYEQYF.

The J gene is TRBJ1-4, the V gene TRBV2; 8 bases align to TRBD1. This CDR3 region has 18 residues. V shed 3 bases and J 0 bases; nucleotides not matched to a gene: 9. Germline CDR1 and CDR2: SNHLY and FYNNEI. The CDR3 bases are TGTGCCAGCAGTGACCGGGACAGGACTTATGCAACTAATGAAAAACTGTTTTTT. As protein: CASSDRDRTYATNEKLFF.

The chain couples TRBV4-3 to TRBJ1-2; TRBD1 aligns across 9 bases. This CDR3 spans 16 amino acids. Germline V gives CDR1 LGHNA, CDR2 YSLEER. Unmatched junction bases numbered 6, after V lost 2 bases and J lost 2 bases. CDR3 in DNA: TGCGCCAGCAGCCAAACGGGACAGGGAAAAAACTATGGCTACACCTTC. This codes for CASSQTGQGKNYGYTF.

This chain links TRBV18 with TRBJ1-2; D gene ambiguous. Per germline, CDR1 KGHSH and CDR2 LQKENI. CDR3 size: 15 residues. The V end was cut by 3 bases, the J end by 4 bases, with 15 bases between. The CDR3 DNA follows: TGTGCCAGCTCACCGGGTTTTCTGGAGCTCTATGGCTACACCTTC. This codes for CASSPGFLELYGYTF.

The rearrangement links TRBV5-4 to TRBJ2-5; unclear D gene. The V end was cut by 0 bases, the J end by 2 bases, with 11 bases between. The CDR3 sequence is 15 residues long. Looked up from germline, CDR1 is SGHNT and CDR2 is YYREEE (reference sequence). CDR3 DNA: TGTGCCAGCAGCTTGGTCCCACAGACACAAGAGACCCAGTACTTC. This translates into CASSLVPQTQETQYF.

The chain employs TRBV27 and TRBJ2-1; 11 bases fit TRBD2. The V and J ends lost 7 bases and 0 bases, in that order; junction bases with no gene match: 11. Germline V CDR1 and CDR2: MNHEY, SMNVEV (reference sequence). CDR3 length equals 18 residues. DNA of the CDR3: TGTGCCAGCAAGTCGGGACTAGCGGAGAAAAGCTCCTACAATGAGCAGTTCTTC. Translated, it gives CASKSGLAEKSSYNEQFF.

This sequence joins TRBV27 and TRBJ1-1; D is possibly TRBD1 (5 bases). This CDR3 spans 14 amino acids. Germline V CDR1 and CDR2: MNHEY, SMNVEV (reference sequence). Trimming left V 6 bases short and J 3 bases short, with 14 bases between. CDR3 sequence: CASRPTAGDTEAFF. CDR3 sequence (DNA): TGTGCCAGCAGACCGACAGCGGGGGACACTGAAGCTTTCTTT.

The V and J genes are TRBV9 and TRBJ2-3; tentatively, D is TRBD2 (5 bases). This CDR3 has 16 residues. Trimming left V 0 bases short and J 0 bases short, with 11 bases between. Germline loops: CDR1 SGDLS, CDR2 YYNGEE. This CDR3 reads CASSVASPRSTDTQYF. Written as DNA, the CDR3 is TGTGCCAGCAGCGTAGCTAGCCCTCGCAGCACAGATACGCAGTATTTT.

The V gene is TRBV6-5, the J gene TRBJ2-7; tentatively, D is TRBD1 (6 bases). The germline gives CDR1 MNHEY, CDR2 SVGAGI. The CDR3 contains 15 residues. V gave up 4 bases and J gave up 4 bases, with 17 bases separating them. The CDR3 spells CASSSMEQGRYEQYF. In DNA, the CDR3 is TGTGCCAGCAGTTCAATGGAACAGGGCCGGTACGAGCAGTACTTC.

This chain connects TRBV23-1 to TRBJ1-3, with 9 bases fitting TRBD1. TRBV23-1 is recorded as an ORF, its role being uncertain. With V trimmed by 4 bases and J by 1 base, 14 bases remained unmatched. The CDR3 consists of 19 residues. The CDR3 region is CASSPTPAQGALSGNTIYF. As DNA, the CDR3 is TGCGCCAGCAGTCCAACGCCGGCACAGGGGGCTTTGTCTGGAAACACCATATATTTT.

This chain connects TRBV28 to TRBJ1-2; D possibly corresponds to TRBD1 (5 bases). V lost 8 bases, J lost 4 bases, and 17 bases lay in between. There are 14 residues in the CDR3. Germline lookup yields CDR1 MDHEN and CDR2 SYDVKM. In DNA, the CDR3 is TGTGCCAGCTTATCCCCGACAGTTTTCTATGGCTACACCTTC. Translation: CASLSPTVFYGYTF.

V is TRBV28 and J is TRBJ1-1; D possibly corresponds to TRBD1 (6 bases). Looked up from germline, CDR1 is MDHEN and CDR2 is SYDVKM. Trimming shortened V by 4 bases and J by 0 bases, and 18 bases separated the two germline ends. CDR3 length: 17 amino acids. The CDR3 DNA follows: TGTGCCAGCAGTTCCCTTCTACGACAGGCCATGAACACTGAAGCTTTCTTT. Translation: CASSSLLRQAMNTEAFF.

This chain uses TRBV25-1 with TRBJ1-4; D is undetermined. V shed 8 bases and J shed 2 bases, with 6 bases lying between them. The CDR3 runs to 12 residues. Germline V gene data show CDR1 as MGHDK and CDR2 as SYGVNS. The CDR3 DNA is TGTGCCAGCGGGCCCACTAATGAAAAACTGTTTTTT. This codes for CASGPTNEKLFF.

The chain joins TRBV5-1 to TRBJ2-7; 7 bases fit TRBD2. The germline gives CDR1 SGHRS, CDR2 YFSETQ. The CDR3 is 16 residues long. V was pared by 0 bases and J by 5 bases, with 11 bases of the junction left unmatched. The CDR3 region has the DNA TGCGCCAGCAGCTTGGGCGGGGGAAGCCTTGGGCACGAGCAGTACTTC. This translates into CASSLGGGSLGHEQYF.

The chain recombines TRBV7-6 with TRBJ2-7; D may be TRBD2 (7 bases). V lost 4 bases, J lost 5 bases, and 18 bases lay in between. Germline values: CDR1 SGHVS, CDR2 FNYEAQ. There are 15 residues in the CDR3. DNA of the CDR3: TGTGCCAGCAGCTATGAACAGGGAGGGGGTGACGAGCAGTACTTC. Residues: CASSYEQGGGDEQYF. The full variable domain, in which reference TRBV7-6 and TRBJ2-7 provide the parts outside the CDR3, is GAGVSQSPRYKVTKRGQDVALRCDPISGHVSLYWYRQALGQGPEFLTYFNYEAQQDKSGLPNDRFSAERPEGSISTLTIQRTEQRDSAMYRCASSYEQGGGDEQYFGPGTRLTVT.

The rearrangement links TRBV10-3 to TRBJ1-5; D not certain. Germline CDR1 and CDR2: ENHRY and SYGVKD. The CDR3 covers 14 residues. Trimming shortened V by 0 bases and J by 2 bases, and 5 bases separated the two germline ends. The CDR3 spells CAISESSGNQPQHF. CDR3 nucleotides: TGTGCCATCAGTGAGTCGTCGGGCAATCAGCCCCAGCATTTT.